Below, 26 T cell receptor beta chains from the same sample are listed, as sequenced in a study of beta chain features in type 1 diabetes. The entirety of the isolated RNA underwent reverse transcription, so expressed TCRB transcripts were sequenced. Libraries were prepared by immunoSEQ multiplex PCR; TCRdb keeps only in-frame clonotypes and omits some of them. The table records about 350,000 clones, less than 20% of them present only once. The sequenced sample consisted of naive CD4+ T cells from blood. The source of these receptors is a young woman in good health.

This rearrangement joins TRBV4-1 to TRBJ1-4; weak D call: TRBD1 (5 bases). This CDR3 region has 17 residues. Germline values: CDR1 MGHRA, CDR2 YSYEKL. V was shortened by 1 base and J by 0 bases, with 12 bases between the two germline ends. The CDR3 is CASSQGAGKTTNEKLFF. The CDR3 nucleotides read TGCGCCAGCAGCCAAGGGGCAGGGAAGACAACTAATGAAAAACTGTTTTTT.

The chain has TRBV5-1 and TRBJ2-3; 9 positions match TRBD2. The CDR3 has 17 residues. The V and J ends lost 1 base and 2 bases, in that order; junction bases with no gene match: 8. Germline loops: CDR1 SGHRS, CDR2 YFSETQ. The CDR3 nucleotides are TGCGCCAGCAGCTTGAATGTCGCGGGGGGGCCCACAGATACGCAGTATTTT. Its translation: CASSLNVAGGPTDTQYF.

This clone was picked up a small number of times. The chain combines TRBV2 with TRBJ2-7, with 8 bases matching TRBD2. The germline V gene encodes CDR1 SNHLY and CDR2 FYNNEI. The CDR3 has 13 amino acids. Trimming removed 11 bases from V and 6 bases from J; junction bases left unmatched: 12. The DNA of the CDR3 is TGTGCCTCCAGAAAAGCGGGAGTCGGCGAGCAGTACTTC. Its protein is CASRKAGVGEQYF.

The gene calls are TRBV7-9 and TRBJ2-1, with 8 bases that match TRBD2. CDR1 is SEHNR, CDR2 FQNEAQ, per germline (reference sequence). The V and J ends lost 8 bases and 4 bases, in that order; junction bases with no gene match: 7. This CDR3 has 14 amino acids. The CDR3: CASLTGGRYNEQFF. CDR3 in DNA: TGTGCCAGCCTCACGGGGGGGAGGTACAATGAGCAGTTCTTC.

This clone was seen more than once but under ten times. The V gene is TRBV29-1, the J gene TRBJ1-1; D is ambiguous. Trimming shortened V by 3 bases and J by 4 bases, and 12 bases separated the two germline ends. Germline CDR1 is SQVTM and CDR2 is ANQGSEA. The CDR3 runs to 13 residues. This CDR3 reads CSVEAGVGTEAFF. The DNA of the CDR3 is TGCAGCGTTGAGGCTGGAGTGGGCACTGAAGCTTTCTTT.

About this clone: At the DNA level, this CDR3 is encoded by other sequences in the same sample as well. The chain couples TRBV30 to TRBJ1-5; D is possibly TRBD1 (6 bases). V shed 0 bases and J shed 2 bases, with 8 bases lying between them. This CDR3 is 14 amino acids long. Germline loops: CDR1 GTSNPN, CDR2 SVGIG (reference sequence). CDR3 DNA sequence: TGTGCCTGGAGTGTACCAGGGGGCAATCAGCCCCAGCATTTT. It specifies CAWSVPGGNQPQHF.

This chain links TRBV25-1 with TRBJ2-1; D perhaps matches TRBD2 (5 bases). V dropped 2 bases and J dropped 8 bases, with 19 bases sitting between them. The CDR3 has 16 residues. Germline assignment: CDR1 MGHDK and CDR2 SYGVNS. The CDR3 reads CASSEMFATGSYEQFF. The CDR3 nucleotides read TGTGCCAGCAGTGAAATGTTTGCAACGGGGAGCTATGAGCAGTTCTTC.

The count of this clone is one. The chain uses TRBV7-9 and TRBJ1-2; the D gene is possibly TRBD1 (5 bases). The germline V gene has CDR1 SEHNR and CDR2 FQNEAQ (reference sequence). V lost 1 base and J 4 bases, leaving 10 bases between the germline ends. This CDR3 is built from 14 residues. CDR3 sequence: CASSLELGGYGYTF. CDR3 sequence (DNA): TGTGCCAGCAGCTTAGAATTGGGGGGCTATGGCTACACCTTC. Full variable domain (rest looked up from reference TRBV7-9 and TRBJ1-2): DTGVSQNPRHKITKRGQNVTFRCDPISEHNRLYWYRQTLGQGPEFLTYFQNEAQLEKSRLLSDRFSAERPKGSFSTLEIQRTEQGDSAMYLCASSLELGGYGYTFGSGTRLTVV.

This chain connects TRBV6-6 to TRBJ2-5; 11 bases align to TRBD2. This CDR3 spans 15 amino acids. The germline V gene has CDR1 MNHNY and CDR2 SVGAGI (reference sequence). V shed 5 bases, J shed 5 bases, and the junction held 7 bases outside the gene matches. CDR3 in DNA: TGTGCCAGCAGTGGTAGCGGGAGGGCCGGGGAGACCCAGTACTTC. This codes for CASSGSGRAGETQYF.

This clone was seen only a few times. The chain uses TRBV2 and TRBJ2-5, with D tentatively TRBD1 (5 bases). V was shortened by 1 base and J by 3 bases, with 6 bases between the two germline ends. The germline V gene has CDR1 SNHLY and CDR2 FYNNEI. This CDR3 contains 13 residues. The CDR3, as DNA: TGTGCCAGCAGTGAAGTACAGGAAGAGACCCAGTACTTC. It is translated as CASSEVQEETQYF. The complete variable domain, with remaining parts taken from reference TRBV2 and TRBJ2-5, reads EPEVTQTPSHQVTQMGQEVILRCVPISNHLYFYWYRQILGQKVEFLVSFYNNEISEKSEIFDDQFSVERPDGSNFTLKIRSTKLEDSAMYFCASSEVQEETQYFGPGTRLLVL.

This rearrangement joins TRBV6-5 to TRBJ2-7, with D possibly being TRBD2 (6 bases). CDR1 MNHEY and CDR2 SVGAGI come from the germline V gene. With 5 bases removed from V and 2 bases from J, the gap between germline ends came to 13 bases. The CDR3 consists of 14 residues. CDR3 in DNA: TGTGCCAGCAGTACGAGCGGGCTCGCCTACGAGCAGTACTTC. It yields the protein CASSTSGLAYEQYF.

The chain combines TRBV7-3 with TRBJ2-1; 9 bases map to TRBD2. The ends lost 4 bases at V and 8 bases at J; junction bases unmatched: 9. The CDR3 has 15 residues. CDR1 is SGHTA, CDR2 FQGTGA, per germline. The DNA for the CDR3 is TGTGCCAGCAGCTCAACTAGCGGGCCGAATCATGAGCAGTTCTTC. Translation gives CASSSTSGPNHEQFF.

The genes are TRBV14 and TRBJ2-5; the D gene is possibly TRBD1 (5 bases). This CDR3 is built from 19 residues. The V gene's germline CDR1 is SGHDN and CDR2 FVKESK. Trimming took off 0 bases at V and 2 bases at J, with 22 bases between the two ends. The CDR3 nucleotides are TGTGCCAGCAGCCAAGACCATTGGTACAGCCAGAGGACACAAGAGACCCAGTACTTC. Protein sequence: CASSQDHWYSQRTQETQYF. The variable domain in full, with the rest retrieved from reference TRBV14 and TRBJ2-5, is EAGVTQFPSHSVIEKGQTVTLRCDPISGHDNLYWYRRVMGKEIKFLLHFVKESKQDESGMPNNRFLAERTGGTYSTLKVQPAELEDSGVYFCASSQDHWYSQRTQETQYFGPGTRLLVL.

In its sample, this clone was seen a few times. This chain connects TRBV7-2 to TRBJ2-3, with D possibly being TRBD2 (5 bases). Trimming pared 4 bases from V and 1 base from J, leaving 15 bases between. The CDR3 contains 16 residues. Germline-derived CDR1 and CDR2 are SGHTA and FQGNSA. CDR3 loop: CASSSARLGGTDTQYF. CDR3 in DNA: TGTGCCAGCAGCTCCGCCCGACTCGGGGGCACAGATACGCAGTATTTT.

This clone was seen a few times. As DNA, the CDR3 is TGCAGCGTTGATCCCGGGATCTATGGCTACACCTTC. Its protein is CSVDPGIYGYTF. The chain is built from TRBV29-1 and TRBJ1-2; D unclear. Germline V gene sequence: CDR1 SQVTM, CDR2 ANQGSEA. V lost 3 bases and J lost 4, with 9 bases in between. CDR3 size: 12 residues.

This clone was seen only a few times. The chain combines TRBV30 with TRBJ1-1; possible D gene TRBD1, 6 bases. The CDR3 runs to 15 residues. The V gene's germline CDR1 is GTSNPN and CDR2 SVGIG (reference sequence). V was cut by 0 bases and J by 1 base, with 12 bases left in between. DNA for the CDR3: TGTGCCTGGAGTGTAGGGGGGGCAAGGAACACTGAAGCTTTCTTT. Encoded protein: CAWSVGGARNTEAFF. Filled out from reference TRBV30 and TRBJ1-1, the complete variable domain reads SQTIHQWPATLVQPVGSPLSLECTVEGTSNPNLYWYRQAAGRGLQLLFYSVGIGQISSEVPQNLSASRPQDRQFILSSKKLLLSDSGFYLCAWSVGGARNTEAFFGQGTRLTVV.

Comments on this clone: Other DNA sequences of this sample code for an identical CDR3. This chain uses TRBV6-5 with TRBJ1-2, with D possibly matching TRBD1 (6 bases). Looked up from germline, CDR1 is MNHEY and CDR2 is SVGAGI. The V end lost 0 bases, the J end lost 2 bases, and 7 bases lay between the germline ends. This CDR3 is built from 14 residues. The DNA of the CDR3 is TGTGCCAGCAGTTACTCCACAGGGAACTATGGCTACACCTTC. Its translation: CASSYSTGNYGYTF.

The J gene is TRBJ2-4, the V gene TRBV19; possibly TRBD1 for D (6 bases). This CDR3 comprises 15 residues. From germline, CDR1 is LNHDA and CDR2 SQIVND (reference sequence). V lost 8 bases and J 0 bases, leaving 14 bases between the germline ends. This chain's CDR3 is CASRDTVLAKNIQYF. Written as DNA, the CDR3 is TGTGCCAGTCGGGACACAGTTTTAGCCAAAAACATTCAGTACTTC.

The table lists this clone with a few counts. The J gene is TRBJ2-7, the V gene TRBV30; maybe TRBD2 (5 bases). The CDR3 sequence is 13 residues long. The V gene lost 7 bases and the J gene lost 4 bases, with 17 bases spanning the gap. Germline V gene sequence: CDR1 GTSNPN, CDR2 SVGIG (reference sequence). CDR3 nucleotides: TGTGCCTTGCGAGTGGGATCGGGATACGAGCAGTACTTC. Its protein product is CALRVGSGYEQYF.

This chain uses TRBV4-3 with TRBJ2-2; a possible D gene is TRBD1 (6 bases). The CDR3 runs to 14 residues. CDR1 is LGHNA and CDR2 is YSLEER in the germline V gene. Trimming pared 4 bases from V and 7 bases from J, leaving 13 bases between. The CDR3 DNA sequence: TGCGCCAGCAGCCGCGCGCCAGGGGTCGGGGAGCTGTTTTTT. Protein sequence: CASSRAPGVGELFF.

The V call is TRBV18, the J call TRBJ2-5; no reliable D call. V shed 0 bases and J shed 4 bases, with 6 bases lying between them. The CDR3 totals 13 residues. Germline V CDR1 and CDR2: KGHSH, LQKENI. The CDR3 loop is CASSPPSSETQYF. CDR3 DNA: TGTGCCAGCTCACCACCGTCGTCAGAGACCCAGTACTTC.

This clone was counted a few times. The chain uses TRBV15 and TRBJ2-1; 7 bases fit TRBD2. CDR1 is LNHNV and CDR2 is YYDKDF in the germline V gene (reference sequence). V lost 0 bases and J lost 2; bases outside the gene matches: 7. This CDR3 region has 17 residues. CDR3: CATSRDPGTTAYNEQFF. As DNA, the CDR3 is TGTGCCACCAGCAGAGATCCCGGGACTACCGCCTACAATGAGCAGTTCTTC.

The DNA for the CDR3 is TGCGCCAGCAGCCAAGATTTACAGGTCCGCTCTGGGGCCAACGTCCTGACTTTC. Translation: CASSQDLQVRSGANVLTF. The chain joins TRBV4-3 to TRBJ2-6, with D tentatively TRBD1 (5 bases). Trimming removed 0 bases from V and 0 bases from J, with 12 bases in between. This CDR3 region has 18 residues. Germline V CDR1 and CDR2: LGHNA, YSLEER.

This chain uses TRBV6-1 with TRBJ2-1, with 8 bases fitting TRBD1. The V gene end was trimmed by 6 bases and the J gene end by 5 bases; junction bases not matched to a gene: 3. CDR3 length equals 13 residues. From germline, CDR1 is MNHNS and CDR2 SASEGT. CDR3 sequence: CASSKDRDNEQFF. DNA for the CDR3: TGTGCCAGCAGCAAGGACAGGGACAATGAGCAGTTCTTC.

This clone was found a few times. The rearrangement uses TRBV29-1 and TRBJ2-1; 8 positions agree with TRBD2. V shed 4 bases and J 5 bases; nucleotides not matched to a gene: 4. The CDR3 covers 13 residues. The germline V gene has CDR1 SQVTM and CDR2 ANQGSEA. CDR3 sequence (DNA): TGCAGCGTTGGAGCGGGAGATAACAATGAGCAGTTCTTC. Amino acid sequence: CSVGAGDNNEQFF.

This clone was detected only a few times. The chain has TRBV11-1 and TRBJ1-2; TRBD1 might be the D (6 bases). With 1 base removed from V and 3 bases from J, the gap between germline ends came to 9 bases. Germline values: CDR1 SGHAT, CDR2 FQDESV (reference sequence). There are 14 residues in the CDR3. The CDR3 DNA follows: TGTGCCAGCAGCTTAGGGGACACCGACTATGGCTACACCTTC. Its translation: CASSLGDTDYGYTF. Full variable domain (remainder filled in from reference TRBV11-1 and TRBJ1-2): EAEVAQSPRYKITEKSQAVAFWCDPISGHATLYWYRQILGQGPELLVQFQDESVVDDSQLPKDRFSAERLKGVDSTLKIQPAELGDSAMYLCASSLGDTDYGYTFGSGTRLTVV.